The sequence of this TCR beta chain was determined in a study of T cells in Graves' hyperthyroidism and ophthalmopathy. Study as a whole: Peripheral blood collection took place at initial diagnosis, before any treatment.

TCR beta CDR3 regions were amplified from RNA. The primer set for the first-round RT-PCR of the TCR CDR3 was HTBI. TCRdb itself ran the multiplex PCR reads through MiXCR, one entry per CDR3 protein. The sample shows some 570,000 distinct CDR3 sequences, 13% to 15% of them seen only once. For this clonotype: What it binds is unknown. This may be a read error: a much more frequent sequence differs by one nucleotide.

The germline V gene encodes CDR1 SQVTM and CDR2 ANQGSEA. The CDR3 is made up of 14 amino acids. Study findings and constraints: Peripheral blood also featured most of the thyroid clonotypes expanded above 0.001.

The sequence derives from a young woman with Graves' ophthalmopathy. J is TRBJ2-1 and V is TRBV29-1; D is perhaps TRBD2 (6 bases). The DNA end is more similar to TRBJ2-7, so the J call may be wrong. The sample consisted of blood. This CDR3 is CSVVSGFGSNEQYF. CDR3 DNA sequence: TGCAGCGTTGTTTCCGGGTTCGGGAGCAATGAGCAGTACTTC.